The following is a TCR beta chain sequence with its context. This specimen comes from a study of OX40 agonist ivuxolimab in advanced cancers. The data were produced by immunoSEQ multiplex PCR, yet TCRdb's version contains in-frame clones alone and is incomplete. The sample includes roughly 72,000 clones, roughly 87% of them seen just once. V lost 2 bases and J lost 0, with 11 bases in between. CDR1 is SGHTA and CDR2 is FQGTGA in the germline V gene. The CDR3 consists of 16 residues. V and J are TRBV7-3 and TRBJ2-1; D might be TRBD2 (5 bases). The material was CD4+ or CD8+ T cells sorted from blood, obtained in a trial of the OX40 agonist ivuxolimab. This receptor was obtained from an adult with an advanced solid tumor such as melanoma, head and neck, liver or kidney cancer. CDR3: CASSLRGGRSYNEQFF. CDR3 bases: TGTGCCAGCAGCTTACGCGGCGGGCGCTCCTACAATGAGCAGTTCTTC.